Listed here are 21 T cell receptor beta chains from one sample, sequenced in a study of blood T cell repertoires in COVID-19. Some clones are missing from TCRdb's copy, which holds only in-frame ones; the method was immunoSEQ multiplex PCR. The sample shows 200,000 to 250,000 clones, 70% to 85% of them seen only once. Sequencing was carried out using PBMCs or T cells enriched from blood (not recorded which). The source is a woman in her fifties or sixties who had recovered from COVID-19.

This chain links TRBV19 with TRBJ2-7; 8 bases map to TRBD1. The V gene end was trimmed by 6 bases and the J gene end by 2 bases; junction bases not matched to a gene: 9. This CDR3 comprises 15 residues. Germline V gene data show CDR1 as LNHDA and CDR2 as SQIVND (reference sequence). The CDR3 nucleotides read TGTGCCAGTAGCTCCCGGACAGGGCTGACCTACGAGCAGTACTTC. This gives the protein CASSSRTGLTYEQYF.

This clone is medium-sized. This chain connects TRBV9 to TRBJ1-2; 10 nucleotides line up with TRBD1. Germline values: CDR1 SGDLS, CDR2 YYNGEE. V dropped 3 bases and J dropped 4; count of bases not matched to a gene: 9. CDR3 length equals 16 residues. CDR3: CASSDDRDRGSYGYTF. For the CDR3, the DNA is TGTGCCAGCAGCGACGACCGGGACAGGGGTTCCTATGGCTACACCTTC.

The rearrangement links TRBV10-3 to TRBJ1-6; D gene uncertain. The CDR3 has 15 amino acids. Germline CDR1 reads ENHRY; CDR2 reads SYGVKD. V was pared by 2 bases and J by 9 bases, with 14 bases between. The CDR3 region is CAISELEGFGSPLHF. DNA of the CDR3: TGTGCCATCAGTGAGCTGGAGGGTTTTGGTTCACCCCTCCACTTT.

The chain uses TRBV10-3 and TRBJ2-7, with D possibly being TRBD1 (6 bases). The CDR3 has 14 amino acids. V was trimmed by 1 base and J by 4 bases, leaving 11 bases between them. Germline V gives CDR1 ENHRY, CDR2 SYGVKD. The CDR3 DNA reads TGTGCCATCAGTGAGTACAGGGAAACGTACGAGCAGTACTTC. This encodes CAISEYRETYEQYF.

This clone was recorded a few times. The chain combines TRBV2 with TRBJ1-4, with D possibly matching TRBD1 (6 bases). This CDR3 is built from 16 residues. Germline V gene sequence: CDR1 SNHLY, CDR2 FYNNEI. Trimming removed 5 bases from V and 4 bases from J, with 17 bases in between. CDR3 amino acids: CASSSDRMGGNEKLFF. In DNA, the CDR3 is TGTGCCAGCAGTAGTGACAGGATGGGTGGTAATGAAAAACTGTTTTTT.

The CDR3 DNA is TGTGCCAGCACCCTGAACCCACAGGGGGCGCGCACTGAAGCTTTCTTT. Its protein is CASTLNPQGARTEAFF. J is TRBJ1-1 and V is TRBV27; 9 nucleotides agree with TRBD1. V gave up 7 bases and J gave up 4 bases; unmatched junction bases: 13. The CDR3 contains 16 residues. Germline CDR1 and CDR2: MNHEY and SMNVEV (reference sequence).

This chain uses TRBV4-2 with TRBJ2-5, with TRBD2 identical over 8 bases. The junction had 5 bases not matched to a gene; V was cut back by 0 bases and J by 2 bases. Germline CDR1 LGHNA, CDR2 YNFKEQ. The CDR3 extends over 16 amino acids. The CDR3: CASSQDLKRGQETQYF. As DNA, the CDR3 is TGTGCCAGCAGCCAAGATCTTAAGCGGGGGCAAGAGACCCAGTACTTC.

The genes are TRBV14 and TRBJ2-1, with 16 bases matching TRBD2. J gave up 3 bases and V 1 base, and 9 bases lay outside the gene matches. Looked up from germline, CDR1 is SGHDN and CDR2 is FVKESK. This CDR3 is built from 20 residues. CDR3 sequence: CASSQAGLAGGGRYYNEQFF. Here the CDR3 DNA reads TGTGCCAGCAGCCAAGCGGGACTAGCGGGAGGGGGCCGCTACTACAATGAGCAGTTCTTC. The full variable domain, its missing parts supplied by reference TRBV14 and TRBJ2-1, is EAGVTQFPSHSVIEKGQTVTLRCDPISGHDNLYWYRRVMGKEIKFLLHFVKESKQDESGMPNNRFLAERTGGTYSTLKVQPAELEDSGVYFCASSQAGLAGGGRYYNEQFFGPGTRLTVL.

This clone has only a few counts. The chain links TRBV7-2 to TRBJ1-1; no clear D. The germline CDR1 and CDR2 sequences are SGHTA and FQGNSA. Trimming removed 2 bases from V and 0 bases from J, with 4 bases in between. The CDR3 is 13 amino acids. Here the CDR3 reads CASSLYMNTEAFF. CDR3 DNA: TGTGCCAGCAGCTTATATATGAACACTGAAGCTTTCTTT.

The rearrangement uses TRBV14 and TRBJ1-4; 7 nucleotides align to TRBD1. Trimming took 3 bases from V and 7 from J; bases not matched to a gene: 8. Germline lookup yields CDR1 SGHDN and CDR2 FVKESK. There are 15 residues in the CDR3. The CDR3 reads CASSQPTGRFEKLFF. The CDR3 DNA sequence: TGTGCCAGCAGCCAGCCGACAGGGCGTTTTGAAAAACTGTTTTTT.

This clone was found a few times. The gene calls are TRBV6-2 or TRBV6-3 and TRBJ1-5; D is uncertain. Germline V gives CDR1 MNHEY, CDR2 SVGEGT. The CDR3 loop spans 13 amino acids. Trimming removed 2 bases from V and 2 bases from J, with 4 bases in between. CDR3 coding DNA: TGTGCCAGCAGTTACCGAGGCAATCAGCCCCAGCATTTT. Residues: CASSYRGNQPQHF.

J is TRBJ2-1 and V is TRBV5-1; TRBD2 matches at 7 bases. The CDR3 covers 16 residues. Germline CDR1 is SGHRS and CDR2 is YFSETQ. With 0 bases clipped from V and 3 bases from J, the junction kept 6 bases outside the gene matches. The CDR3 DNA reads as TGCGCCAGCAGCTTGGGCGGGAGCCTTCTCTACAATGAGCAGTTCTTC. Protein sequence: CASSLGGSLLYNEQFF.

This chain joins TRBV4-3 and TRBJ1-6, with TRBD1 as a possible D gene (5 bases). This CDR3 spans 16 amino acids. Germline-derived CDR1 and CDR2 are LGHNA and YSLEER. V was trimmed by 1 base and J by 5 bases, leaving 12 bases between them. The CDR3 DNA reads TGCGCCAGCAGCCAAGCATTAGCAGGGCATAATTCACCCCTCCACTTT. Residues: CASSQALAGHNSPLHF.

The chain uses TRBV5-5 and TRBJ1-2; no reliable D call. The CDR3 has 13 residues. Per germline, CDR1 SGHKS and CDR2 YYEKEE (reference sequence). Deletions cut 2 bases from V and 2 bases from J, with 7 bases between. CDR3 bases: TGTGCCAGCAGCTTTGAGGGAAACTATGGCTACACCTTC. This codes for CASSFEGNYGYTF.

The V call is TRBV7-8, the J call TRBJ2-7; 14 bases map to TRBD2. The V segment lost 5 bases and the J segment 3 bases; nucleotides outside the gene matches: 3. Germline values: CDR1 SGHVS, CDR2 FQNEAQ. This CDR3 region has 15 residues. In DNA form, the CDR3 reads TGTGCCAGCAGCACGGGACTAGCGGGAGACTACGAGCAGTACTTC. As protein: CASSTGLAGDYEQYF.

V and J are TRBV3-1 (or the pseudogene TRBV3-2) and TRBJ2-1; D perhaps matches TRBD2 (5 bases). Germline CDR1 is LGHDT and CDR2 is YNNKEL (reference sequence). The CDR3 sequence is 12 residues long. Trimming cost V 1 base and J 10 bases, with 8 bases left between them. The CDR3 here is CASSQGGGEQFF. In DNA form, the CDR3 reads TGTGCCAGCAGCCAAGGAGGAGGAGAGCAGTTCTTC.

J is TRBJ2-1 and V is TRBV4-3; D is undetermined. CDR1 is LGHNA, CDR2 YSLEER, per germline. V lost 1 base to trimming and J lost 0 bases, with 13 bases between them. The CDR3 is 17 amino acids. The CDR3 sequence is CASSQGAHGNSYNEQFF. As DNA, the CDR3 is TGCGCCAGCAGCCAAGGGGCCCACGGAAACTCCTACAATGAGCAGTTCTTC.

The V and J genes are TRBV7-2 and TRBJ2-5; D possibly corresponds to TRBD2 (5 bases). Germline CDR1 SGHTA, CDR2 FQGNSA. The CDR3 consists of 14 residues. Trimming removed 8 bases from V and 4 bases from J, with 17 bases in between. CDR3 DNA sequence: TGTGCCAGCCTTCCGACGGGATTTCGAGAGACCCAGTACTTC. It translates to CASLPTGFRETQYF.

V is TRBV19 and J is TRBJ2-7; D gene uncertain. V lost 7 bases and J 0 bases, leaving 13 bases between the germline ends. CDR3 size: 14 residues. The germline V gene encodes CDR1 LNHDA and CDR2 SQIVND (reference sequence). The CDR3 spells CASNRDKSSYEQYF. CDR3 nucleotide sequence: TGTGCCAGTAACCGAGACAAGAGCTCCTACGAGCAGTACTTC.

The genes are TRBV6-2 or TRBV6-3 and TRBJ1-1, with D hard to call. Germline CDR1 is MNHEY and CDR2 is SVGEGT. The CDR3 totals 13 residues. V was cut by 2 bases and J by 10 bases, with 14 bases left in between. CDR3 bases: TGTGCCAGCAGTTACGGGCGGGGTCTAAGAGCTTTCTTT. It is translated as CASSYGRGLRAFF.

The rearrangement joins TRBV19 to TRBJ2-2; tentative D call: TRBD1 (6 bases). This CDR3 is 14 amino acids long. Trimming cost V 6 bases and J 3 bases, with 11 bases left between them. CDR1 and CDR2 from the germline V gene are LNHDA and SQIVND (reference sequence). This chain's CDR3 is CASSQQGDTGELFF. The CDR3 nucleotides read TGTGCCAGTAGCCAACAGGGAGACACCGGGGAGCTGTTTTTT.